These 24 T cell receptor beta chains were all obtained from the same sample, sequenced in a study of blood T cell repertoires in COVID-19. The repertoire was sequenced with immunoSEQ multiplex PCR; TCRdb's copy has only in-frame clones and lacks some. The sample comprises around 250,000 clones, approximately 80% of which are singletons, and approximately 5% rests with the top ten. Sequencing was performed on PBMCs or T cells enriched from blood (not recorded which). The receptors were sampled from a man aged 35 to 55 who had been exposed to COVID-19.

CDR3 nucleotide sequence: TGTGCCAGCAGCCAATCCCGCGCGGGAGGGCCGGGTGAGCAGTTCTTC. Protein sequence: CASSQSRAGGPGEQFF. The chain employs TRBV3-1 (or the pseudogene TRBV3-2) and TRBJ2-1; 9 nucleotides agree with TRBD2. Trimming took 2 bases from V and 9 from J; bases not matched to a gene: 11. Germline V gene sequence: CDR1 LGHDT, CDR2 YNNKEL (reference sequence). The CDR3 is made up of 16 amino acids.

The rearrangement links TRBV3-1 (or the pseudogene TRBV3-2) to TRBJ2-7; the D is unclear. The CDR3 covers 12 residues. The germline gives CDR1 LGHDT, CDR2 YNNKEL (reference sequence). V was clipped by 3 bases and J by 7 bases, with 10 bases between them. CDR3 amino acids: CASSQFRREQYF. DNA of the CDR3: TGTGCCAGCAGCCAGTTTAGGCGGGAGCAGTACTTC.

The V call is TRBV27, the J call TRBJ1-5; no clear D. Germline V gene data show CDR1 as MNHEY and CDR2 as SMNVEV (reference sequence). This CDR3 has 13 residues. The germline V and J ends were trimmed by 2 bases and 3 bases, with 5 bases remaining between them. The CDR3 DNA sequence: TGTGCCAGCAGTTTAACTTTCAATCAGCCCCAGCATTTT. It specifies CASSLTFNQPQHF.

This clone was recorded a few times. The V gene is TRBV18, the J gene TRBJ1-4; TRBD1 might be the D (6 bases). Germline V gene lookup returns CDR1 KGHSH and CDR2 LQKENI. CDR3 size: 15 residues. Trimming shortened V by 6 bases and J by 4 bases, and 15 bases separated the two germline ends. CDR3 loop: CASSDQGQYNEKLFF. The CDR3, as DNA: TGTGCCAGCTCCGACCAGGGGCAGTATAATGAAAAACTGTTTTTT.

V is TRBV7-3 and J is TRBJ1-2, with 7 bases matching TRBD1. There are 17 residues in the CDR3. V gave up 2 bases and J gave up 7 bases; unmatched junction bases: 16. Germline V gives CDR1 SGHTA, CDR2 FQGTGA. In DNA, the CDR3 is TGTGCCAGCAGCTTATTCGCGGCGGGCGACAGGGAATCTGGCTACACCTTC. This translates into CASSLFAAGDRESGYTF.

The chain employs TRBV5-1 and TRBJ2-7; a weak D match, TRBD1 (5 bases). V lost 3 bases and J 3 bases, leaving 7 bases between the germline ends. The CDR3 has 12 residues. The germline V gene encodes CDR1 SGHRS and CDR2 YFSETQ. The CDR3 DNA is TGCGCCAGCAGCTGGGGCCACTACGAGCAGTACTTC. It is translated as CASSWGHYEQYF.

This chain joins TRBV6-5 and TRBJ2-7; TRBD2 might be the D (6 bases). Trimming removed 5 bases from V and 2 bases from J, with 13 bases in between. The V gene's germline CDR1 is MNHEY and CDR2 SVGAGI. This CDR3 has 14 residues. The DNA for the CDR3 is TGTGCCAGCAGTCAAACGGGACTTACCTACGAGCAGTACTTC. Protein: CASSQTGLTYEQYF.

CDR3 bases: TGTGCCAGCAGCGTCCGGGACACGATCAATGAGCAGTTCTTC. Amino acids: CASSVRDTINEQFF. This rearrangement joins TRBV7-8 to TRBJ2-1, with D possibly matching TRBD1 (6 bases). In germline, CDR1 is SGHVS, CDR2 FQNEAQ. The length of the CDR3 is 14 residues. Trimming took 5 bases from V and 6 from J, leaving 14 bases between them.

This chain connects TRBV6-4 to TRBJ2-2, with D maybe TRBD1 (6 bases). Germline V lookup: CDR1 MRHNA, CDR2 SNTAGT. The CDR3 runs to 14 residues. The ends were cut back, 6 bases at V and 3 bases at J, with 11 bases in the middle. CDR3 DNA: TGTGCCAGCAGAGGACAGTCCTACACCGGGGAGCTGTTTTTT. It encodes CASRGQSYTGELFF.

The rearrangement joins TRBV18 to TRBJ2-7, with 12 bases lining up with TRBD1. The CDR3 length is 15 residues. Germline values: CDR1 KGHSH, CDR2 LQKENI. J was trimmed by 3 bases and V by 2 bases; bases with no gene match: 2. The CDR3 protein is CASSPGTGGDYEQYF. CDR3 coding DNA: TGTGCCAGCTCACCAGGGACAGGGGGCGACTACGAGCAGTACTTC.

V is TRBV14 and J is TRBJ2-3; D might be TRBD2 (6 bases). CDR1 is SGHDN and CDR2 is FVKESK in the germline V gene. V dropped 3 bases and J dropped 4 bases, with 11 bases sitting between them. The CDR3 contains 14 residues. CDR3 nucleotides: TGTGCCAGCAGCCAGGAGGGGCGAGCAGATACGCAGTATTTT. This codes for CASSQEGRADTQYF.

This clone was observed once. The V gene is TRBV7-9, the J gene TRBJ2-1; 11 bases are shared with TRBD2. V shed 4 bases and J 12 bases; nucleotides not matched to a gene: 17. CDR1 SEHNR and CDR2 FQNEAQ come from the germline V gene (reference sequence). This CDR3 is 17 amino acids long. The CDR3 sequence is CASSSRLRLAGSRWQFF. The CDR3 DNA sequence: TGTGCCAGCAGCTCCCGCCTCAGACTAGCGGGATCAAGGTGGCAGTTCTTC.

In its sample, this clone was seen a few times. J is TRBJ1-1 and V is TRBV29-1, with TRBD1 identical over 10 bases. The trim removed 7 bases at V and 7 bases at J, leaving 9 bases unmatched. CDR1 is SQVTM and CDR2 is ANQGSEA in the germline V gene. The CDR3 runs 13 residues. CDR3 nucleotides: TGCAGCGCTTCAGGGACAGGGGTCGGTGAAGCTTTCTTT. It is translated as CSASGTGVGEAFF.

V is TRBV12-3 or TRBV12-4 and J is TRBJ1-1; D possibly corresponds to TRBD1 (5 bases). Between the trimmed V and J ends, which lost 3 bases and 11 bases, there was a span of 13 bases. There are 12 residues in the CDR3. The CDR3 region has the DNA TGTGCCAGCAGTTTCTCTAACGGGGGGGCTTTCTTT. Amino acid sequence: CASSFSNGGAFF.

The genes are TRBV19 and TRBJ2-1; D gene uncertain. CDR1 and CDR2 (germline): LNHDA, SQIVND (reference sequence). Trimming left V 2 bases short and J 0 bases short, with 8 bases between. This CDR3 is 15 amino acids long. CDR3: CASSIIASSYNEQFF. CDR3 coding DNA: TGTGCCAGTAGTATAATCGCGAGCTCCTACAATGAGCAGTTCTTC.

CDR3 amino acids: CSAGTKNEKLFF. CDR3 DNA sequence: TGCAGCGCCGGGACTAAAAATGAAAAACTGTTTTTT. The genes are TRBV29-1 and TRBJ1-4; TRBD1 is a possible D gene (5 bases). Germline V CDR1 and CDR2: SQVTM, ANQGSEA. Trimming stripped 7 bases from V and 5 bases from J, with 11 bases between. The length of the CDR3 is 12 residues. Combining the CDR3 with reference TRBV29-1 and TRBJ1-4 gives the whole variable domain SAVISQKPSRDICQRGTSLTIQCQVDSQVTMMFWYRQQPGQSLTLIATANQGSEATYESGFVIDKFPISRPNLTFSTLTVSNMSPEDSSIYLCSAGTKNEKLFFGSGTQLSVL.

The V and J genes are TRBV19 and TRBJ1-5; D ambiguous. V was trimmed by 4 bases and J by 6 bases, leaving 16 bases between them. This CDR3 has 15 amino acids. CDR1 and CDR2 (germline): LNHDA, SQIVND (reference sequence). CDR3 DNA sequence: TGTGCCAGTAGTAAAACCCCTACCGACATTCAGCCCCAGCATTTT. Encoded protein: CASSKTPTDIQPQHF.

The chain is built from TRBV19 and TRBJ1-3; tentative D call: TRBD1 (5 bases). CDR1 LNHDA and CDR2 SQIVND come from the germline V gene (reference sequence). V lost 6 bases, J lost 5 bases, and 23 bases lay in between. The CDR3 is 17 amino acids. This CDR3 reads CASSREAGRLRRNTIYF. In nucleotides, the CDR3 is TGTGCCAGTAGCCGAGAAGCGGGACGGTTGCGAAGAAACACCATATATTTT.

This chain links TRBV30 with TRBJ2-2; possibly TRBD1 for D (6 bases). Trimming shortened V by 0 bases and J by 6 bases, and 14 bases separated the two germline ends. The CDR3 covers 15 residues. Germline CDR1 reads GTSNPN; CDR2 reads SVGIG (reference sequence). CDR3 nucleotides: TGTGCCTGGAGTGTGGGTGGGACACACCCCGGGGAGCTGTTTTTT. It specifies CAWSVGGTHPGELFF.

The chain employs TRBV6-6 and TRBJ1-3, with D unclear. Germline CDR1 and CDR2: MNHNY and SVGAGI (reference sequence). V was clipped by 6 bases and J by 6 bases, with 6 bases between them. The CDR3 loop spans 11 amino acids. The CDR3 region is CASRSLNTIYF. DNA for the CDR3: TGTGCCAGCAGGAGCTTAAACACCATATATTTT.

The chain recombines TRBV7-9 with TRBJ1-6, with D perhaps matching TRBD1 (5 bases). Per germline, CDR1 SEHNR and CDR2 FQNEAQ (reference sequence). V gave up 7 bases and J gave up 5 bases, with 18 bases separating them. The CDR3 runs 16 residues. CDR3 bases: TGTGCCAGCAAGGGGAACACAGGCAGAAATAATTCACCCCTCCACTTT. It encodes CASKGNTGRNNSPLHF.

The chain is built from TRBV3-1 (or the pseudogene TRBV3-2) and TRBJ2-2; D call uncertain. The ends were cut back, 0 bases at V and 4 bases at J, with 9 bases in the middle. The CDR3 is 15 residues long. Germline V CDR1 and CDR2: LGHDT, YNNKEL (reference sequence). CDR3 sequence (DNA): TGTGCCAGCAGCCAAGAAGCCCCACGCACCGGGGAGCTGTTTTTT. Translating gives CASSQEAPRTGELFF.

The rearrangement joins TRBV2 to TRBJ2-1, with 14 nucleotides matching TRBD2. The CDR3 has 20 amino acids. Germline CDR1 is SNHLY and CDR2 is FYNNEI. The ends lost 2 bases at V and 10 bases at J; junction bases unmatched: 19. CDR3 nucleotides: TGTGCCAGCAGTGAATTTGCTGGGACTAGCGGGAGTATTCTCGCAAGGGAGCAGTTCTTC. Protein product: CASSEFAGTSGSILAREQFF.

This rearrangement joins TRBV29-1 to TRBJ1-1, with D possibly TRBD1 on 5 matching bases. This CDR3 region has 13 residues. The V and J ends lost 8 bases and 6 bases respectively, with 19 bases between them. Germline V gives CDR1 SQVTM, CDR2 ANQGSEA. The CDR3 spells CSLQVDKSAEAFF. As DNA, the CDR3 is TGCAGCTTACAGGTTGATAAGAGCGCTGAAGCTTTCTTT.